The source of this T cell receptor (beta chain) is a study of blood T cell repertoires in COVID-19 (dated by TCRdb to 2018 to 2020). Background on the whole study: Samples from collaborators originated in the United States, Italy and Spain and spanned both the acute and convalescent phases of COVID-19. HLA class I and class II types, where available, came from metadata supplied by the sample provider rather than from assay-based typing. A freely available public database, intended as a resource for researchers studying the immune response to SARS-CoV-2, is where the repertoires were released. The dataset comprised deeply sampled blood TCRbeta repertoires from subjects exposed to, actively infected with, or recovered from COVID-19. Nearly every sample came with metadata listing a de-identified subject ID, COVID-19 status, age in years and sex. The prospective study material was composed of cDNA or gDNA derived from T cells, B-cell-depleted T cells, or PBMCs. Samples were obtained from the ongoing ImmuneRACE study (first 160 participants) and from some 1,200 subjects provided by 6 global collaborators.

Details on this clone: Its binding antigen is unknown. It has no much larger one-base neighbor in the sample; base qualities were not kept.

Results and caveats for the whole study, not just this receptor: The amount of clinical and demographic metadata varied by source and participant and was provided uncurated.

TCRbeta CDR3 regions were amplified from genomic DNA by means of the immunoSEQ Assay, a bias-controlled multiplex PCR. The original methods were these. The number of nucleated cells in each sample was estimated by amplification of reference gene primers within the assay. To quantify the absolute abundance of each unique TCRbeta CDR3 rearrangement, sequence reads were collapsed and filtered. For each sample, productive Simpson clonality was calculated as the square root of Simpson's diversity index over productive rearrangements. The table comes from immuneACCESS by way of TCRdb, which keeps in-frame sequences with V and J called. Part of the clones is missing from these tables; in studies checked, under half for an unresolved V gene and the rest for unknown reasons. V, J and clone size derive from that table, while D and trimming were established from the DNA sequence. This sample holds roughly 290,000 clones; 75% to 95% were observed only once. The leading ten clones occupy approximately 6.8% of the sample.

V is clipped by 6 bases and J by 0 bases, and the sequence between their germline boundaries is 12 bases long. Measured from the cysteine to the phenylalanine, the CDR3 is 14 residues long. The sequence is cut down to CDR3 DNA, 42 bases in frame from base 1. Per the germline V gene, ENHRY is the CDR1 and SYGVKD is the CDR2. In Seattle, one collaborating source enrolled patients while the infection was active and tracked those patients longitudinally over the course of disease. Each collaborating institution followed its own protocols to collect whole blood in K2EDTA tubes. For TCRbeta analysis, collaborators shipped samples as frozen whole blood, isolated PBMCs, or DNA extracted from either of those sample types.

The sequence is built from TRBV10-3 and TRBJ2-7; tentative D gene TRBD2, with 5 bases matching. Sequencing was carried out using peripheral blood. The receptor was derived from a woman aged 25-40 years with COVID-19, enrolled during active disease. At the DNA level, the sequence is TGTGCCATCAGCCTGGGAGTAGGCTCCTACGAGCAGTACTTC. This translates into CAISLGVGSYEQYF.